This T cell receptor beta chain is from a study of cytomegalovirus exposure and HLA in healthy donors. Overall study findings and caveats: Being indistinguishable, some V segments were excluded, TRBV6-2 and TRBV6-3 among them.

The V end was cut by 4 bases, the J end by 0 bases, with 14 bases between. CDR1 SGHRS and CDR2 YFSETQ come from the germline V gene. This CDR3 contains 17 residues. The PCR used 60 Vbeta and 13 Jbeta primers. Produced via immunoSEQ multiplex PCR; TCRdb's table is partial and in-frame only. The table shows about 100,000 clones, with 70% to 80% occurring only once. Comments on this clone: What it recognizes is unknown.

What was sequenced was PBMCs. This TCR derives from a woman in her thirties or forties in good health and CMV-seronegative. This chain links TRBV5-1 with TRBJ2-6; no reliable D call. The CDR3 loop is CASSPQTLSSGANVLTF. CDR3 nucleotides: TGCGCCAGCAGCCCGCAGACACTTAGCTCTGGGGCCAACGTCCTGACTTTC.